This is a list of T cell receptor beta chains from one sample in a study of blood T cell repertoires in COVID-19. Some clones are missing from TCRdb's copy, which holds only in-frame ones; the method was immunoSEQ multiplex PCR. The data show about 170,000 clones, 85% to 95% seen once. The sample was peripheral blood. All receptors come from a man in his fifties or sixties with acute or convalescent COVID-19. The CDR3 runs from the conserved cysteine through the conserved F or W. Fields, in order: D gene, clone size, V gene, J gene, CDR3 DNA, CDR3 protein. The D gene is left open where the match is weak. Clone size is stated in some rows and not others, as once, few, many or a class when expanded.

TRBD1	few	TRBV6-1	TRBJ2-5	TGTGCCAGCAGTGAAGTTGGGACAGGGGGTAAAGAGACCCAGTACTTC	CASSEVGTGGKETQYF
.	.	TRBV7-2	TRBJ2-5	TGTGCCAGCAGCCCCGCCAGGGCCCAAGAGACCCAGTACTTC	CASSPARAQETQYF
TRBD2	.	TRBV11-2	TRBJ2-5	TGTGCCAGCAGCTCTAGCGGGAGACTCCAAGAGACCCAGTACTTC	CASSSSGRLQETQYF
.	.	TRBV7-2	TRBJ1-1	TGTGCCAGCAGCTTATCTTCGAACACTGAAGCTTTCTTT	CASSLSSNTEAFF
TRBD2	.	TRBV7-3	TRBJ2-2	TGTGCCAGCAGCGTAGCAGCTTTACGGGGGGTACCCGGGGAGCTGTTTTTT	CASSVAALRGVPGELFF
TRBD1	.	TRBV28	TRBJ1-2	TGTGCCAGCAAACTTCGATCAGGACAGGGGATCCGTACCTATGGCTACACCTTC	CASKLRSGQGIRTYGYTF
TRBD2	.	TRBV28	TRBJ2-1	TGTGCCAGCAGGTCGGGGGGGAGATACAATGAGCAGTTCTTC	CASRSGGRYNEQFF
TRBD1	.	TRBV6-5	TRBJ1-3	TGTGCCAGCAGTTCCTCCGGACAGGGTTACGACACCATATATTTT	CASSSSGQGYDTIYF
TRBD2	.	TRBV13	TRBJ2-2	TGTGCCAGCAGCGAACGACTACTAGCGGGGAACACCGGGGAGCTGTTTTTT	CASSERLLAGNTGELFF
TRBD2	.	TRBV27	TRBJ2-5	TGTGCCAGCAGTTCGGCCTCTCATAGCGGGATGGGTCAAGAGACCCAGTACTTC	CASSSASHSGMGQETQYF
TRBD1	.	TRBV9	TRBJ1-4	TGTGCCAGCAGCGCCTCAAACAGGGGGCGAAATGAAAAACTGTTTTTT	CASSASNRGRNEKLFF
TRBD2	.	TRBV29-1	TRBJ2-3	TGCAGCGTTGAAGGGCTAGCGGGCACAGATACGCAGTATTTT	CSVEGLAGTDTQYF
.	.	TRBV5-4	TRBJ2-1	TGTGCCAGCATCAAATGGCAGGACAATGAGCAGTTCTTC	CASIKWQDNEQFF
TRBD1	.	TRBV5-1	TRBJ2-2	TGCGCCAGCAGCTCTCCAGGGGGCGAGGGCGCCGGGGAGCTGTTTTTT	CASSSPGGEGAGELFF
TRBD2	.	TRBV9	TRBJ2-6	TGTGCCAGCAGCGTAGTAGCGGGAGGTAGTGGGGCCAACGTCCTGACTTTC	CASSVVAGGSGANVLTF
.	.	TRBV27	TRBJ1-6	TGTGCCAGCAGTTTCCGGGGCTCCTATAATTCACCCCTCCACTTT	CASSFRGSYNSPLHF
TRBD1	.	TRBV12-3/TRBV12-4	TRBJ1-2	TGTGCCAGCAGCTCGGGACAGGGGGCGGATACCTTC	CASSSGQGADTF
.	.	TRBV5-6	TRBJ2-1	TGTGCCAGCAGCAGGAGGAATGAGCAGTTCTTC	CASSRRNEQFF
TRBD2	.	TRBV24-1	TRBJ2-1	TGTGCCACCAGTGATCCCCAAGGCGGGAGGGCCGTGAAGTATGGGGAGCAGTTCTTC	CATSDPQGGRAVKYGEQFF
TRBD1	once	TRBV28	TRBJ1-1	TGTGCCAGCAGGGGCCGGGACAGGGGGCCTAACACTGAAGCTTTCTTT	CASRGRDRGPNTEAFF
TRBD2	.	TRBV7-9	TRBJ2-5	TGTGCCAGCAGCTTAGCGACTAGCTCAGGGGAGACCCAGTACTTC	CASSLATSSGETQYF
TRBD1	once	TRBV4-1	TRBJ2-5	TGCGCCAGCAGCAAGGGGACAGGAGAAGAGACCCAGTACTTC	CASSKGTGEETQYF
.	few	TRBV4-1	TRBJ1-1	TGCGCCAGCAGCCCCGGGGGTGCCTTCATGAACACTGAAGCTTTCTTT	CASSPGGAFMNTEAFF
.	.	TRBV27	TRBJ1-3	TGTGCCAGCAGTACCAGGGGATCAACTGGAAACACCATATATTTT	CASSTRGSTGNTIYF
.	.	TRBV28	TRBJ1-5	TGTGCCAGCAGTCCGCCCGTCGGTTTTAGCAATCAGCCCCAGCATTTT	CASSPPVGFSNQPQHF